The 19 T cell receptor beta chains in this list originate from one sample, sequenced in a study of Ad26.COV2.S vaccination and SARS-CoV-2 variants. Some clones are missing from TCRdb's copy, which holds only in-frame ones; the method was immunoSEQ multiplex PCR. The sample records hundreds of thousands of clones, about nine tenths being singletons. Treatment reported: 15 to 20 received Ad26.COV2.S at low or high dose, single or two shots; roughly five received placebo; per-sample allocation not given. After the first vaccine or placebo injection, samples were drawn on day 63. Sequenced material: peripheral blood, taken in a trial of Ad26.COV2.S vaccine versus placebo. The receptors come from a person between 18 and 60 years old who received the Ad26.COV2.S COVID-19 vaccine or a placebo.

The chain employs TRBV6-5 and TRBJ1-6; D gene uncertain. The CDR3 covers 13 residues. Trimming took off 7 bases at V and 10 bases at J, with 14 bases between the two ends. CDR1 is MNHEY and CDR2 is SVGAGI in the germline V gene. The DNA for the CDR3 is TGTGCCAGCACATCCCGCGTGGTATCACCCCTCCACTTT. Protein: CASTSRVVSPLHF.

The rearrangement uses TRBV6-2 or TRBV6-3 and TRBJ2-7; D may be TRBD1 (6 bases). Germline CDR1 reads MNHEY; CDR2 reads SVGEGT. The V end lost 5 bases, the J end lost 2 bases, and 10 bases lay between the germline ends. The CDR3 runs 13 residues. In nucleotides, the CDR3 is TGTGCCAGCAGTCCGGGACAAACCTACGAGCAGTACTTC. The encoded protein is CASSPGQTYEQYF.

The chain joins TRBV30 to TRBJ1-1; D is perhaps TRBD1 (5 bases). This CDR3 region has 14 residues. Germline V gene sequence: CDR1 GTSNPN, CDR2 SVGIG (reference sequence). Trimming left V 8 bases short and J 3 bases short, with 19 bases between. The DNA of the CDR3 is TGTGCCCGCCGTCTGGGGCAGACGTACACTGAAGCTTTCTTT. Encoded protein: CARRLGQTYTEAFF.

This chain links TRBV5-1 with TRBJ1-1; D might be TRBD1 (6 bases). CDR1 is SGHRS, CDR2 YFSETQ, per germline. There are 16 residues in the CDR3. V was pared by 4 bases and J by 0 bases, with 16 bases between. The CDR3 is CASSPTTQGMNTEAFF. The CDR3 DNA sequence: TGCGCCAGCAGCCCCACAACACAGGGAATGAACACTGAAGCTTTCTTT.

The chain carries TRBV28 and TRBJ2-7; D not resolved. The CDR3 consists of 15 residues. Looked up from germline, CDR1 is MDHEN and CDR2 is SYDVKM. Trimming shortened V by 5 bases and J by 2 bases, and 16 bases separated the two germline ends. Written as DNA, the CDR3 is TGTGCCAGCAGTCCCCGAATGGGCGTCCCCTACGAGCAGTACTTC. This encodes CASSPRMGVPYEQYF.

V gene TRBV7-3 combines with J gene TRBJ2-1; 7 bases align to TRBD1. CDR1 and CDR2 (germline): SGHTA, FQGTGA. Trimming at V came to 6 bases and at J to 4 bases, leaving 3 bases not matched to a gene. The CDR3 spans 13 residues. The CDR3 reads CASSRQGYNEQFF. In nucleotides, the CDR3 is TGTGCCAGCAGTCGACAGGGATACAATGAGCAGTTCTTC.

The rearrangement joins TRBV3-1 (or the pseudogene TRBV3-2) to TRBJ1-5, with D unresolved. The germline V gene has CDR1 LGHDT and CDR2 YNNKEL (reference sequence). V shed 3 bases and J shed 5 bases, with 17 bases lying between them. The CDR3 loop spans 16 amino acids. In nucleotides, the CDR3 is TGTGCCAGCAGCCAGGGAGGAGGGTATGCGGATCAGCCCCAGCATTTT. Translation: CASSQGGGYADQPQHF.

This clone has just one count. This chain connects TRBV28 to TRBJ1-3; 10 nucleotides match TRBD1. Germline assignment: CDR1 MDHEN and CDR2 SYDVKM. J lost 4 bases, V lost 4 bases, and 4 bases had no gene match. There are 15 residues in the CDR3. This chain's CDR3 is CASSWDRGSGNTIYF. DNA of the CDR3: TGTGCCAGCAGTTGGGACAGGGGTTCCGGAAACACCATATATTTT.

The rearrangement joins TRBV7-2 to TRBJ1-2; D gene ambiguous. The CDR3 is 14 residues long. V lost 0 bases and J lost 3, with 8 bases in between. Germline CDR1 reads SGHTA; CDR2 reads FQGNSA. In nucleotides, the CDR3 is TGTGCCAGCAGCTTAGCGCCCGGTTACTATGGCTACACCTTC. It specifies CASSLAPGYYGYTF.

In its sample, this clone was seen once. The chain links TRBV18 to TRBJ1-1, with D possibly TRBD1 on 5 matching bases. CDR3 length: 13 residues. Looked up from germline, CDR1 is KGHSH and CDR2 is LQKENI. V was clipped by 0 bases and J by 6 bases, with 8 bases between them. Written as DNA, the CDR3 is TGTGCCAGCTCACCACCAGGGGAAGCTGAAGCTTTCTTT. It translates to CASSPPGEAEAFF.

The V call is TRBV6-2 or TRBV6-3, the J call TRBJ1-4; TRBD1 agrees at 8 bases. V trimming: 5 bases; J trimming: 5 bases; junction bases outside the gene matches: 7. This CDR3 has 15 residues. From germline, CDR1 is MNHEY and CDR2 SVGEGT. The CDR3 loop is CASSPGGTGNEKLFF. The DNA of the CDR3 is TGTGCCAGCAGTCCCGGGGGGACAGGAAATGAAAAACTGTTTTTT.

The CDR3, as DNA: TGTGCCAGCAGCTTATTTGGGGTAATGAACACTGAAGCTTTCTTT. Amino acid sequence: CASSLFGVMNTEAFF. The rearrangement joins TRBV7-2 to TRBJ1-1; D not resolved. The CDR3 totals 15 residues. Germline V gene data show CDR1 as SGHTA and CDR2 as FQGNSA. Trimming stripped 2 bases from V and 0 bases from J, with 10 bases between.

CDR3 residues: CASSARDLGTQYF. The DNA of the CDR3 is TGTGCCAGCAGCGCCCGGGACCTGGGGACCCAGTACTTC. J is TRBJ2-5 and V is TRBV7-8; D is tentatively TRBD1 or TRBD2 (5 bases each). Per the germline V gene, CDR1 is SGHVS and CDR2 is FQNEAQ. The CDR3 runs to 13 residues. V lost 5 bases and J 7 bases, leaving 14 bases between the germline ends.

J is TRBJ2-7 and V is TRBV6-6; weak D call: TRBD2 (6 bases). This CDR3 is 14 amino acids long. Deletions cut 2 bases from V and 5 bases from J, with 13 bases between. Germline loops: CDR1 MNHNY, CDR2 SVGAGI (reference sequence). CDR3 DNA sequence: TGTGCCAGCAGTTACGGGCGGGGCTTAGACGAGCAGTACTTC. Encoded protein: CASSYGRGLDEQYF.

This clone appeared a few times. Other DNA sequences in the same sample also yield this CDR3. The chain employs TRBV5-1 and TRBJ1-1; 7 positions agree with TRBD1. The CDR3 spans 14 residues. The germline V gene encodes CDR1 SGHRS and CDR2 YFSETQ. V lost 1 base to trimming and J lost 2 bases; unmatched junction nucleotides: 2. The CDR3 coding sequence is TGCGCCAGCAGCTTGACAGGGGCCAACACTGAAGCTTTCTTT. It codes for CASSLTGANTEAFF.

V is TRBV19 and J is TRBJ1-5; D possibly corresponds to TRBD1 (5 bases). V lost 7 bases, J lost 6 bases, and 16 bases lay in between. The V gene's germline CDR1 is LNHDA and CDR2 SQIVND (reference sequence). CDR3 length equals 14 residues. For the CDR3, the DNA is TGTGCCAGTAATACTTGGGGACTCCTTCAGCCCCAGCATTTT. Protein: CASNTWGLLQPQHF.

The chain couples TRBV21-1 to TRBJ2-1; TRBD2 was called by the table and not checked on the DNA. TRBV21-1 is termed a pseudogene. This CDR3 contains 15 residues. CDR3 amino acids: CASSRTPAGDNEQFF. In DNA, the CDR3 is TGTGCCAGCAGCCGTACGCCAGCCGGAGACAATGAGCAGTTCTTC.

V is TRBV7-2 and J is TRBJ1-3, with D possibly TRBD1 on 6 matching bases. Per germline, CDR1 SGHTA and CDR2 FQGNSA. V lost 5 bases and J 4 bases, leaving 15 bases between the germline ends. The CDR3 covers 15 residues. This CDR3 reads CASSQRGVGGNTIYF. DNA for the CDR3: TGTGCCAGCAGCCAGAGGGGGGTGGGCGGAAACACCATATATTTT.

The chain carries TRBV6-5 and TRBJ1-1; the match to TRBD1 covers 7 bases. Germline CDR1 reads MNHEY; CDR2 reads SVGAGI. This CDR3 spans 12 amino acids. The V gene end was trimmed by 6 bases and the J gene end by 9 bases; junction bases not matched to a gene: 7. CDR3 nucleotide sequence: TGTGCCAGCAGCGCCGGGACAGCCCAAGCTTTCTTT. This codes for CASSAGTAQAFF.